The TCR beta chain under discussion was sequenced for a study of human T cells and chemical hapten exposure. Regarding the study as a whole: Donors in the study had alopecia, meaning their immune response may differ from healthy people's.

TCRdb reprocessed the RACE reads via MiXCR and lists one record per CDR3 protein. The repertoire includes a few hundred thousand distinct CDR3 sequences, roughly 4.8% of them detected once, and about 2.1% sits in the top ten. This clonotype was seen ten or more times. Its antigen is not known. Time point indicated: patch test 1, 2 weeks after DPC sensitization. Treatment here: therapeutic diphenylcyclopropenone sensitization with weekly scalp DPC. The sequencing here drew on whole blood, taken in connection with sensitization to the hapten diphenylcyclopropenone (DPC). The TCR was taken from a woman aged 45-65 years with alopecia areata. Some clones in this sample may be carry-over from other donors' samples.

The CDR3 loop reads CASSLSGAGLYNEQFF. CDR3 DNA: TGTGCCAGCAGTTTATCCGGAGCGGGGCTCTACAATGAGCAGTTCTTC. The V call is TRBV27, the J call TRBJ2-1; 7 positions match TRBD2. Germline trimming cut 0 bases from V and 3 bases from J; bases unmatched to any gene: 5. CDR1 and CDR2 from the germline V gene are MNHEY and SMNVEV (reference sequence). This CDR3 contains 16 residues.